Detailed here is one TCR beta chain. The data are from a study of shared clonotypes between healthy human individuals. Study-level information: Aged 18 to 49, the donors were a couple of women and a few men.

This table comes from immunoSEQ multiplex PCR, and its TCRdb copy is limited to in-frame clones, with some not included. This sample yields roughly 2,000,000 clones, of which approximately 92% are seen a single time; 1.5% to 2% belongs to the top ten. CD45RO negativity and positive selection for CCR7 defined naive CD8 cells, a population that excluded terminally differentiated effector memory CD45RA+ cells. Losses at the gene ends were 6 bases for V and 6 bases for J; bases not matched to a gene: 7. The germline gives CDR1 MDHEN, CDR2 SYDVKM. This CDR3 is built from 13 residues. Sequenced: naive CD8+ T cells from PBMCs. The chain recombines TRBV28 with TRBJ1-1; 7 bases map to TRBD1. This receptor was obtained from a man aged 18 to 29 in good health. Some clones in this sample may be carry-over from other donors' samples. CDR3 residues: CASSTQGMAEAFF. The CDR3 DNA is TGTGCCAGCAGCACACAGGGGATGGCTGAAGCTTTCTTT.